These 16 T cell receptor beta chains were sequenced from one sample in a study of blood T cell repertoires in COVID-19. Some clones are missing from TCRdb's copy, which holds only in-frame ones; the method was immunoSEQ multiplex PCR. The top ten clones hold approximately 1.5% of a sample with around 100,000 clones, around 84% of them seen once. Sequenced sample: peripheral blood. All receptors derive from a man aged 35 to 55 with acute or convalescent COVID-19.

This clone was seen only once. J is TRBJ2-2 and V is TRBV28, with a weak D call TRBD2 (6 bases). V lost 6 bases to trimming and J lost 0 bases, with 14 bases between them. Germline V gene lookup returns CDR1 MDHEN and CDR2 SYDVKM. The CDR3 has 16 amino acids. CDR3 in amino acids: CASSSLGGANTGELFF. In nucleotides, the CDR3 is TGTGCCAGCAGCAGCCTGGGGGGAGCGAACACCGGGGAGCTGTTTTTT.

The DNA for the CDR3 is TGCGCCAGCAGCTGGGGGACAGCCCGAGGGAACACTGAAGCTTTCTTT. This sequence encodes CASSWGTARGNTEAFF. The chain has TRBV5-1 and TRBJ1-1; 7 nucleotides match TRBD1. Germline V gene lookup returns CDR1 SGHRS and CDR2 YFSETQ. This CDR3 contains 16 residues. Unmatched junction bases numbered 9, after V lost 3 bases and J lost 1 base.

The chain carries TRBV27 and TRBJ2-7; no reliable D call. Germline CDR1 MNHEY, CDR2 SMNVEV (reference sequence). The CDR3 loop spans 14 amino acids. Trimming removed 4 bases from V and 0 bases from J, with 10 bases in between. DNA for the CDR3: TGTGCCAGCAGTTCCCGGTGGAGCTCCTACGAGCAGTACTTC. This translates into CASSSRWSSYEQYF.

The V gene is TRBV7-3, the J gene TRBJ2-5; 7 bases fit TRBD2. With V trimmed by 8 bases and J by 3 bases, 0 bases remained unmatched. CDR1 and CDR2 from the germline V gene are SGHTA and FQGTGA. This CDR3 has 11 residues. This CDR3 reads CASGGEETQYF. Written as DNA, the CDR3 is TGTGCCAGCGGGGGGGAAGAGACCCAGTACTTC.

The V call is TRBV11-2, the J call TRBJ2-1; 7 positions match TRBD2. Trimming removed 5 bases from V and 4 bases from J; junction bases left unmatched: 5. Per the germline V gene, CDR1 is SGHAT and CDR2 is FQNNGV. The CDR3 runs to 14 residues. The CDR3 DNA reads as TGTGCCAGCAGCCTGGGACTAAAGTACAATGAGCAGTTCTTC. It encodes CASSLGLKYNEQFF.

CDR3 protein: CASSFRDRGPWAEAFF. DNA of the CDR3: TGTGCCAGCAGTTTCCGGGACAGGGGGCCTTGGGCTGAAGCTTTCTTT. V and J are TRBV2 and TRBJ1-1; 12 nucleotides line up with TRBD1. Per germline, CDR1 SNHLY and CDR2 FYNNEI. This CDR3 has 16 residues. Trimming took 5 bases from V and 6 from J; bases not matched to a gene: 10. The entire variable domain, with the rest obtained from reference TRBV2 and TRBJ1-1, is as follows: EPEVTQTPSHQVTQMGQEVILRCVPISNHLYFYWYRQILGQKVEFLVSFYNNEISEKSEIFDDQFSVERPDGSNFTLKIRSTKLEDSAMYFCASSFRDRGPWAEAFFGQGTRLTVV.

This clone was counted only a few times. The V gene is TRBV28, the J gene TRBJ2-7; 9 bases align to TRBD1. CDR3 length: 13 residues. CDR1 is MDHEN and CDR2 is SYDVKM in the germline V gene. J lost 6 bases, V lost 8 bases, and 8 bases had no gene match. CDR3 in amino acids: CASRPGTGFEQYF. The CDR3 DNA reads as TGTGCCAGCCGCCCTGGGACAGGGTTCGAGCAGTACTTC.

Comment on this clone: Other DNA sequences within the sample encode an identical CDR3. V and J are TRBV5-1 and TRBJ2-5; 15 bases agree with TRBD2. The CDR3 has 16 residues. V lost 2 bases to trimming and J lost 5 bases; unmatched junction nucleotides: 4. The V gene's germline CDR1 is SGHRS and CDR2 YFSETQ. This chain's CDR3 is CASSLGLAGGRETQYF. The DNA of the CDR3 is TGCGCCAGCAGCTTAGGACTAGCGGGGGGGCGTGAGACCCAGTACTTC. Complete variable domain (other parts from reference TRBV5-1 and TRBJ2-5): KAGVTQTPRYLIKTRGQQVTLSCSPISGHRSVSWYQQTPGQGLQFLFEYFSETQRNKGNFPGRFSGRQFSNSRSEMNVSTLELGDSALYLCASSLGLAGGRETQYFGPGTRLLVL.

This sequence joins TRBV6-5 and TRBJ2-1, with D perhaps TRBD1 (6 bases). The V end lost 8 bases, the J end lost 2 bases, and 10 bases lay between the germline ends. This CDR3 is built from 13 residues. The germline V gene has CDR1 MNHEY and CDR2 SVGAGI. This chain's CDR3 is CASGNRAYNEQFF. The CDR3 DNA is TGTGCCAGCGGGAACAGGGCCTACAATGAGCAGTTCTTC.

J is TRBJ2-7 and V is TRBV28; 7 bases are shared with TRBD2. V lost 4 bases, J lost 3 bases, and 9 bases stayed unmatched. CDR1 is MDHEN, CDR2 SYDVKM, per germline. The CDR3 consists of 15 residues. The CDR3 region has the DNA TGTGCCAGCAGTTCTTACATCGGGACTATCTACGAGCAGTACTTC. Translating gives CASSSYIGTIYEQYF.

This clone was seen a single time. V gene TRBV28 combines with J gene TRBJ1-4; TRBD1 agrees at 10 bases. The CDR3 is 14 amino acids. The V segment lost 3 bases and the J segment 6 bases; nucleotides outside the gene matches: 1. Germline V gene lookup returns CDR1 MDHEN and CDR2 SYDVKM. Here the CDR3 reads CASSLGTGDEKLFF. The CDR3 nucleotides read TGTGCCAGCAGTTTGGGGACAGGGGATGAAAAACTGTTTTTT.

This chain connects TRBV4-3 to TRBJ2-3, with a possible D match to TRBD1 (5 bases). Per germline, CDR1 LGHNA and CDR2 YSLEER. Trimming shortened V by 10 bases and J by 4 bases, and 18 bases separated the two germline ends. The CDR3 runs 14 residues. The CDR3 DNA follows: TGCGCCACGTCCGCCAGGGTAGTGGCAGATACGCAGTATTTT. This codes for CATSARVVADTQYF.

This chain connects TRBV5-6 to TRBJ2-2, with 10 bases that match TRBD1. The CDR3 covers 16 residues. Germline trimming cut 4 bases from V and 7 bases from J; bases unmatched to any gene: 10. Per germline, CDR1 SGHDT and CDR2 YYEEEE. CDR3 DNA sequence: TGTGCCAGCAGCCAATGGGGACAGGGGAGATACGGGGAGCTGTTTTTT. Encoded protein: CASSQWGQGRYGELFF.

The chain couples TRBV4-1 to TRBJ2-5, with TRBD2 matching over 11 bases. Trimming cost V 3 bases and J 1 base; bases outside gene matches: 10. CDR3 length: 18 amino acids. Germline-derived CDR1 and CDR2 are MGHRA and YSYEKL. Here the CDR3 reads CASSQGLAEISLQETQYF. The CDR3 DNA sequence: TGCGCCAGCAGCCAGGGACTAGCGGAAATCTCACTCCAAGAGACCCAGTACTTC.

This clone appeared a few times. The rearrangement uses TRBV11-2 and TRBJ2-1; 8 nucleotides agree with TRBD2. The CDR3 spans 16 residues. Losses at the gene ends were 1 base for V and 4 bases for J; bases not matched to a gene: 6. CDR1 and CDR2 from the germline V gene are SGHAT and FQNNGV. For the CDR3, the DNA is TGTGCCAGCAGCTTAGCCGGGACTAGTTTTTACAATGAGCAGTTCTTC. Translation: CASSLAGTSFYNEQFF.

V is TRBV6-5 and J is TRBJ1-1; TRBD1 agrees at 9 bases. The CDR3 has 15 residues. The V and J ends lost 7 bases and 2 bases, in that order; junction bases with no gene match: 8. The germline V gene encodes CDR1 MNHEY and CDR2 SVGAGI. The CDR3 DNA reads TGTGCCAGCAAACCACAGGGGGCTATAAACACTGAAGCTTTCTTT. Translating gives CASKPQGAINTEAFF.